The 22 T cell receptor beta chains below were found in one sample sequenced in a study of cytomegalovirus exposure and HLA in healthy donors. Sequenced by immunoSEQ multiplex PCR; TCRdb stores in-frame clones only, minus some. The data show approximately 76,000 clones, roughly 94% seen once. Sample: PBMCs. All receptors derive from a woman between 18 and 29 years old in good health and CMV-seropositive.

The rearrangement joins TRBV11-3 to TRBJ1-6, with 7 bases identical to TRBD1. The CDR3 contains 15 residues. Germline V gives CDR1 SGHNT, CDR2 YENEEA. The V segment lost 5 bases and the J segment 10 bases; nucleotides outside the gene matches: 11. CDR3: CASSPQTGSNSPLHF. As DNA, the CDR3 is TGTGCCAGCAGCCCCCAGACAGGGTCTAACTCACCCCTCCACTTT.

The J gene is TRBJ1-2, the V gene TRBV14; TRBD1 matches 9 bases. Trimming removed 8 bases from V and 6 bases from J; junction bases left unmatched: 7. From germline, CDR1 is SGHDN and CDR2 FVKESK. The CDR3 is made up of 13 amino acids. The CDR3 reads CASLRTGEDGYTF. As DNA, the CDR3 is TGTGCCAGCCTCCGGACAGGGGAAGATGGCTACACCTTC.

This sequence joins TRBV29-1 and TRBJ2-3; 7 nucleotides align to TRBD2. This CDR3 region has 16 residues. Germline V gene lookup returns CDR1 SQVTM and CDR2 ANQGSEA. With V trimmed by 5 bases and J by 0 bases, 11 bases remained unmatched. CDR3 sequence: CSVRGGQGKSTDTQYF. The CDR3 bases are TGCAGCGTTAGGGGAGGGCAGGGAAAAAGCACAGATACGCAGTATTTT.

V and J are TRBV7-2 and TRBJ1-5; the D gene is possibly TRBD1 (5 bases). The V and J ends lost 1 base and 6 bases respectively, with 13 bases between them. This CDR3 has 15 amino acids. Germline-derived CDR1 and CDR2 are SGHTA and FQGNSA. The CDR3 sequence: CASSLGGYLGQPQHF. The CDR3, as DNA: TGTGCCAGCAGCTTAGGGGGCTATCTAGGTCAGCCCCAGCATTTT.

The J gene is TRBJ1-1, the V gene TRBV6-5; TRBD1 is a possible D gene (6 bases). The length of the CDR3 is 13 residues. CDR1 is MNHEY and CDR2 is SVGAGI in the germline V gene. V was shortened by 5 bases and J by 2 bases, with 9 bases between the two germline ends. As DNA, the CDR3 is TGTGCCAGCAGTAGGGGGAAAAACACTGAAGCTTTCTTT. The encoded protein is CASSRGKNTEAFF.

This clone was observed once. The chain employs TRBV4-3 and TRBJ2-2; a possible D gene is TRBD1 (5 bases). The CDR3 totals 14 residues. The germline V gene has CDR1 LGHNA and CDR2 YSLEER. Trimming cost V 1 base and J 6 bases, with 9 bases left between them. Written as DNA, the CDR3 is TGCGCCAGCAGCCAAGGGGCAGGGCCCGGGGAGCTGTTTTTT. Translation gives CASSQGAGPGELFF.

CDR3 residues: CASSAGPTLGNEQFF. CDR3 nucleotide sequence: TGTGCCAGCAGCGCGGGACCTACATTGGGCAATGAGCAGTTCTTC. The genes are TRBV5-4 and TRBJ2-1; perhaps TRBD2 as D (6 bases). Trimming pared 4 bases from V and 6 bases from J, leaving 17 bases between. Germline CDR1 is SGHNT and CDR2 is YYREEE (reference sequence). CDR3 length equals 15 residues.

This clone was seen only once. This sequence joins TRBV11-2 and TRBJ2-4, with a possible D match to TRBD1 (6 bases). This CDR3 is built from 14 residues. Trimming shortened V by 4 bases and J by 3 bases, and 10 bases separated the two germline ends. Germline loops: CDR1 SGHAT, CDR2 FQNNGV. For the CDR3, the DNA is TGTGCCAGCAGCTCCAGGGGCGGCAAAAACATTCAGTACTTC. Translated, it gives CASSSRGGKNIQYF. Full variable domain (missing parts from reference TRBV11-2 and TRBJ2-4): EAGVAQSPRYKIIEKRQSVAFWCNPISGHATLYWYQQILGQGPKLLIQFQNNGVVDDSQLPKDRFSAERLKGVDSTLKIQPAKLEDSAVYLCASSSRGGKNIQYFGAGTRLSVL.

The chain joins TRBV29-1 to TRBJ1-1, with TRBD1 matching over 9 bases. The V gene end was trimmed by 6 bases and the J gene end by 3 bases; junction bases not matched to a gene: 5. CDR1 SQVTM and CDR2 ANQGSEA come from the germline V gene. There are 13 residues in the CDR3. The CDR3 reads CSVFTGGDTEAFF. The CDR3 DNA follows: TGCAGCGTGTTTACAGGGGGCGACACTGAAGCTTTCTTT.

This chain joins TRBV18 and TRBJ1-2; no clear D. The CDR3 is 13 amino acids. In germline, CDR1 is KGHSH, CDR2 LQKENI. Trimming stripped 0 bases from V and 8 bases from J, with 10 bases between. CDR3 region: CASSPPAGYGYTF. For the CDR3, the DNA is TGTGCCAGCTCACCACCAGCAGGCTACGGCTACACCTTC.

The chain employs TRBV6-5 and TRBJ2-5, with D tentatively TRBD2 (6 bases). V lost 4 bases and J lost 5, with 14 bases in between. CDR3 length: 14 amino acids. Germline V gene lookup returns CDR1 MNHEY and CDR2 SVGAGI. This chain's CDR3 is CASSLELALETQYF. The CDR3 nucleotides read TGTGCCAGCAGTTTGGAGCTAGCGTTGGAGACCCAGTACTTC.

The rearrangement joins TRBV9 to TRBJ2-1; perhaps TRBD2 as D (6 bases). V dropped 3 bases and J dropped 6 bases, with 19 bases sitting between them. The CDR3 spans 16 residues. Per germline, CDR1 SGDLS and CDR2 YYNGEE. In DNA form, the CDR3 reads TGTGCCAGCAGCGATAGTACTAGCAATTTTGGCAATGAGCAGTTCTTC. As protein: CASSDSTSNFGNEQFF.

The chain links TRBV6-1 to TRBJ1-1; D not certain. The CDR3 runs to 14 residues. V was shortened by 0 bases and J by 0 bases, with 5 bases between the two germline ends. Germline lookup yields CDR1 MNHNS and CDR2 SASEGT. The chain's CDR3 is CASSEANMNTEAFF. The CDR3 DNA reads TGTGCCAGCAGTGAAGCCAACATGAACACTGAAGCTTTCTTT.

The V and J genes are TRBV28 and TRBJ2-7; maybe TRBD1 (5 bases). The CDR3 spans 17 residues. V lost 5 bases and J lost 3, with 23 bases in between. Germline CDR1 MDHEN, CDR2 SYDVKM. The DNA of the CDR3 is TGTGCCAGCAGTCGCCTATTTTTCCGACAGACGAGCTACGAGCAGTACTTC. Its translation is CASSRLFFRQTSYEQYF.

This clone turned up a few times. The J gene is TRBJ1-4, the V gene TRBV25-1, with D tentatively TRBD1 (5 bases). The CDR3 extends over 16 amino acids. The germline V and J ends were trimmed by 0 bases and 7 bases, with 15 bases remaining between them. Germline CDR1 and CDR2: MGHDK and SYGVNS. The CDR3 protein is CASSEYGQGFAEKLFF. Here the CDR3 DNA reads TGTGCCAGCAGTGAATATGGGCAGGGTTTTGCTGAAAAACTGTTTTTT.

The J gene is TRBJ1-2, the V gene TRBV19; 7 nucleotides match TRBD1. Germline V gene data show CDR1 as LNHDA and CDR2 as SQIVND (reference sequence). The trim removed 1 base at V and 2 bases at J, leaving 4 bases unmatched. CDR3 length equals 15 residues. CDR3 nucleotides: TGTGCCAGTAGTATAGGTCTGGGACAGAACTATGGCTACACCTTC. Protein product: CASSIGLGQNYGYTF.

The V gene is TRBV5-1, the J gene TRBJ2-1; D is perhaps TRBD1 (6 bases). The CDR3 totals 16 residues. The V end lost 3 bases, the J end lost 4 bases, and 17 bases lay between the germline ends. Germline CDR1 is SGHRS and CDR2 is YFSETQ. CDR3 nucleotides: TGCGCCAGCAGCTCCCAGGGGATCACTGGGTACAATGAGCAGTTCTTC. Protein: CASSSQGITGYNEQFF.

A single count supports this clone. This chain connects TRBV28 to TRBJ2-7; the match to TRBD2 covers 14 bases. Germline V gene sequence: CDR1 MDHEN, CDR2 SYDVKM. The CDR3 consists of 15 residues. V dropped 6 bases and J dropped 2; count of bases not matched to a gene: 3. The CDR3 loop is CASSQGLAGAYEQYF. CDR3 sequence (DNA): TGTGCCAGCAGCCAGGGACTAGCGGGGGCCTACGAGCAGTACTTC.

This sequence joins TRBV4-3 and TRBJ2-7, with D possibly matching TRBD2 (5 bases). CDR3 size: 15 residues. CDR1 and CDR2 from the germline V gene are LGHNA and YSLEER. Trimming removed 3 bases from V and 5 bases from J, with 17 bases in between. The CDR3 spells CASSQLDGEPHEQYF. The CDR3, as DNA: TGCGCCAGCAGCCAGCTAGACGGGGAGCCCCACGAGCAGTACTTC.

This chain joins TRBV7-9 and TRBJ2-3; TRBD1 is a possible D gene (5 bases). This CDR3 comprises 11 residues. V lost 5 bases to trimming and J lost 9 bases, with 9 bases between them. Looked up from germline, CDR1 is SEHNR and CDR2 is FQNEAQ (reference sequence). CDR3 nucleotides: TGTGCCAGCAGCCTTGACAGAACGCAGTATTTT. Amino acid sequence: CASSLDRTQYF. Filled out from reference TRBV7-9 and TRBJ2-3, the complete variable domain reads DTGVSQNPRHKITKRGQNVTFRCDPISEHNRLYWYRQTLGQGPEFLTYFQNEAQLEKSRLLSDRFSAERPKGSFSTLEIQRTEQGDSAMYLCASSLDRTQYFGPGTRLTVL.

V is TRBV7-8 and J is TRBJ1-5; 7 positions match TRBD1. V was pared by 5 bases and J by 5 bases, with 6 bases of the junction left unmatched. The germline V gene encodes CDR1 SGHVS and CDR2 FQNEAQ. The CDR3 is 14 amino acids. This CDR3 is CASSPGTVDQPQHF. The DNA for the CDR3 is TGTGCCAGCAGCCCGGGGACAGTCGATCAGCCCCAGCATTTT.

The chain couples TRBV6-1 to TRBJ2-7, with a possible D match to TRBD2 (7 bases). Germline V gene lookup returns CDR1 MNHNS and CDR2 SASEGT. This CDR3 contains 18 residues. The V end was cut by 0 bases, the J end by 1 base, with 19 bases between. The chain's CDR3 is CASSEARGGTLLSYEQYF. CDR3 sequence (DNA): TGTGCCAGCAGTGAAGCAAGGGGGGGGACCCTCCTTTCCTACGAGCAGTACTTC.